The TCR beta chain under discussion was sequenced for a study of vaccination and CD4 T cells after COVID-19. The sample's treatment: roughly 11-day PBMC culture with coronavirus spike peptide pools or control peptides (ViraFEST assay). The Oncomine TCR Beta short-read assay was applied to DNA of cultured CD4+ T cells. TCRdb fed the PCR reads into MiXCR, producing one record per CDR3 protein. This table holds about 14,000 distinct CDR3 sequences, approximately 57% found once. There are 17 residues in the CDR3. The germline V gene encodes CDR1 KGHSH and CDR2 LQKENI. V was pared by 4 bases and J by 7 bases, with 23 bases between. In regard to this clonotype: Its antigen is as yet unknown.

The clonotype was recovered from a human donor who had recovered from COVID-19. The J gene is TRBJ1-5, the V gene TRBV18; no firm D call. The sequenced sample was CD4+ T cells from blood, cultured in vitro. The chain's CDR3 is CASSLNNGVKQGQPQHF. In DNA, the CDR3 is TGTGCCAGCTCACTTAATAACGGTGTTAAACAAGGCCAGCCCCAGCATTTT.